Listed below are T cell receptor beta chains from one sample, sequenced in a study of blood T cell repertoires in COVID-19. Profiling relied on immunoSEQ multiplex PCR, and the TCRdb table lists in-frame clones only, not all of them. The sample has more than 95,000 clones; 82% are singletons. The sample comprised peripheral blood. All receptors derive from a man aged 60 to 75 with acute or convalescent COVID-19. CDR3s leave out the opening cysteine and the closing phenylalanine or tryptophan. The order of the fields is D gene, J gene, V gene, CDR3 protein. D genes are given only for firm matches.

TRBD1 | TRBJ2-1 | TRBV3-1/TRBV3-2 | ASSPTGDRGYNEQF
NA | TRBJ1-4 | TRBV19 | ASSRSGGPTNEKLF
TRBD1 | TRBJ1-2 | TRBV6-6 | ASSYAGTGYGYT
NA | TRBJ1-2 | TRBV10-3 | AINLDSRYGYT
TRBD1 | TRBJ1-5 | TRBV6-5 | ASSPMTGDQPQH
TRBD1 | TRBJ2-5 | TRBV6-1 | ASSETGQLRETQY
TRBD1 | TRBJ2-1 | TRBV5-1 | ASSPPGQPSSYNEQF
TRBD2 | TRBJ2-1 | TRBV24-1 | ATSDLGAGGRLEQF
TRBD1 | TRBJ1-2 | TRBV7-2 | ASSMNPGQAPDGYT
TRBD2 | TRBJ2-1 | TRBV4-2 | ASSQTSGGHNEQF
TRBD2 | TRBJ2-4 | TRBV9 | ASSVDGGAQSGQY
TRBD2 | TRBJ2-5 | TRBV19 | ASSVAGVEETQY
NA | TRBJ1-5 | TRBV28 | ASSWPGGSNQPQH
TRBD1 | TRBJ1-5 | TRBV6-5 | ASSYPGTGDQPQH
TRBD2 | TRBJ2-7 | TRBV30 | AWRWGGSYEQY
TRBD1 | TRBJ1-1 | TRBV6-2/TRBV6-3 | ASSYWTGEAF
TRBD1 | TRBJ2-5 | TRBV2 | ASSATASTGVGQETQY
TRBD2 | TRBJ2-3 | TRBV3-1/TRBV3-2 | ASRLAGLTDTQY
NA | TRBJ1-3 | TRBV6-5 | ASSYSNSGNTIY
TRBD1 | TRBJ2-6 | TRBV14 | ASSPVPGQGSGANVLT
NA | TRBJ2-6 | TRBV5-1 | ASWGRGNAGANVLT
TRBD1 | TRBJ2-1 | TRBV7-2 | ASSRGGSYNEQF
NA | TRBJ2-7 | TRBV6-5 | ASNSPQGREQY
NA | TRBJ1-1 | TRBV7-8 | ASSPRGPRRMNTEAF
TRBD1 | TRBJ2-5 | TRBV19 | ASSPPGQGTRIDQY
TRBD1 | TRBJ2-1 | TRBV7-3 | ASSLTGGMYEQF
NA | TRBJ2-7 | TRBV28 | ASSTASYEQY
TRBD1 | TRBJ2-1 | TRBV11-1 | ASGQEYNEQF
TRBD2 | TRBJ2-7 | TRBV4-1 | ASSQRLAGAHEQY
TRBD2 | TRBJ2-1 | TRBV5-1 | ASDVLPGLVSDEQF
NA | TRBJ2-1 | TRBV7-2 | ASSRSRTPANEQF
NA | TRBJ1-1 | TRBV7-2 | ASSPRGGVVQAF
NA | TRBJ1-5 | TRBV3-1/TRBV3-2 | ASSLRETNQPQH
TRBD1 | TRBJ1-2 | TRBV7-2 | ASSFGQGDGYT
NA | TRBJ1-1 | TRBV9 | ASSVVGEDTEAF
NA | TRBJ1-4 | TRBV18 | ASSPRSRGQGSPEKLF
NA | TRBJ1-1 | TRBV24-1 | ATTPDRLNTEAF
TRBD2 | TRBJ2-1 | TRBV4-2 | ASSQGSSGRQLYNEQF
NA | TRBJ1-5 | TRBV18 | ASSQGQPRSNQPQH
NA | TRBJ1-1 | TRBV9 | ASSVWGGLNTEAF
NA | TRBJ2-5 | TRBV11-3 | ASSLDSAAGVETQY
TRBD1 | TRBJ2-7 | TRBV7-2 | ASKPGQGGREQY
TRBD2 | TRBJ2-1 | TRBV3-1/TRBV3-2 | ASSPRLGLAGGESYNEQF
TRBD2 | TRBJ2-3 | TRBV6-2/TRBV6-3 | ASSRTSGGTDTQY
TRBD1 | TRBJ1-1 | TRBV9 | ASSVGPERDRWNTEAF
TRBD1 | TRBJ1-5 | TRBV6-6 | ASKDRDNQPQH
TRBD1 | TRBJ1-6 | TRBV7-2 | ASSFKTGGLGNSPLH
TRBD2 | TRBJ2-5 | TRBV29-1 | SARGGRASWETQY
NA | TRBJ2-5 | TRBV7-3 | ASSGGTDGQETQY
NA | TRBJ1-1 | TRBV7-8 | ASSLVGGNTEAF
TRBD1 | TRBJ2-7 | TRBV6-6 | ASSFSAGRQGYEQY
TRBD1 | TRBJ1-2 | TRBV7-2 | ASSFGQGSYGYT
NA | TRBJ2-2 | TRBV7-6 | ASSLTGANTGELF